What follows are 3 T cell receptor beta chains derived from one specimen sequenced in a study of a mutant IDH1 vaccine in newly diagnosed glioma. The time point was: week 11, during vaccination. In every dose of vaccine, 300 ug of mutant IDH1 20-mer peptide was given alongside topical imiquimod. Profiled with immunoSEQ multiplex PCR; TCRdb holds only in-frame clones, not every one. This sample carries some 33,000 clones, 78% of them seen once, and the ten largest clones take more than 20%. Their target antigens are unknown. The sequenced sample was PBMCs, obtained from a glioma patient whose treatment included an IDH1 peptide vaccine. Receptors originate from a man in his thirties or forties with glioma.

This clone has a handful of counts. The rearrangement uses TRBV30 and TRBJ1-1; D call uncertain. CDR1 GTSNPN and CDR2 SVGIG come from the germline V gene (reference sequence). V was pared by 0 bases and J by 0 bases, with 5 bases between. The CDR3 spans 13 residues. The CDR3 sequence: CAWSVLMNTEAFF. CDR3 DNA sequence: TGTGCCTGGAGTGTACTCATGAACACTGAAGCTTTCTTT.

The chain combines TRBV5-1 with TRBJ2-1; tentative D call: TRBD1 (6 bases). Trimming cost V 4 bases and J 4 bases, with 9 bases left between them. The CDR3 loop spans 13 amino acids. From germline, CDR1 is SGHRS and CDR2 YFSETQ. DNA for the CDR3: TGCGCCAGCAGCCGGACAGAATACAATGAGCAGTTCTTC. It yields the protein CASSRTEYNEQFF. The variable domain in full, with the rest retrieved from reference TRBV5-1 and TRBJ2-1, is KAGVTQTPRYLIKTRGQQVTLSCSPISGHRSVSWYQQTPGQGLQFLFEYFSETQRNKGNFPGRFSGRQFSNSRSEMNVSTLELGDSALYLCASSRTEYNEQFFGPGTRLTVL.

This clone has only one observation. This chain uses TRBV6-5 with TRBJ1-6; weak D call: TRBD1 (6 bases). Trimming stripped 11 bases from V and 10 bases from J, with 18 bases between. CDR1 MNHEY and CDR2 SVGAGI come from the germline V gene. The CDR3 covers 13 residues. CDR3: CACRRGEGSPLHF. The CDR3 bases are TGTGCCTGCCGTAGGGGGGAAGGATCACCCCTCCACTTT.